This TCR beta chain comes out of a study of T cells expressing NK-cell markers. TCRdb re-called the 5' RACE reads and catalogs CDR3 proteins one per entry, DNA excluded. Its clone listing holds roughly 170,000 distinct CDR3 sequences. Germline assignment: CDR1 SGDLS and CDR2 YYNGEE. This CDR3 region has 13 residues. The receptor comes from a woman aged 18 to 75 in good health. Material: blood T cells: a sorted CD56 or NKG2C T cell subset, CD4+ or CD8+ T cells, or bulk PBMC T cells (not recorded which). The genes are TRBV9 and TRBJ2-5. The chain's CDR3 is CASSGGVQETQYF.